These 27 T cell receptor beta chains were all obtained from the same sample, sequenced in a study of shared clonotypes between healthy human individuals. Clones were read by immunoSEQ multiplex PCR, and TCRdb kept only the in-frame ones, dropping some. The sample has 550,000 to 850,000 clones, 72% seen once. The specimen was memory CD4+ T cells sorted from blood. Indicated subset: CD45RA-negative fraction. The receptors originated from a woman aged 30 to 39 in good health.

The chain joins TRBV6-1 to TRBJ1-3; no firm D call. Germline CDR1 and CDR2: MNHNS and SASEGT. Trimming took 8 bases from V and 5 from J, leaving 16 bases between them. The CDR3 totals 14 residues. The DNA for the CDR3 is TGTGCCAGCTCGAGAGAGTGGGTTCGAAACACCATATATTTT. It encodes CASSREWVRNTIYF.

The J gene is TRBJ2-7, the V gene TRBV4-2; possibly TRBD1 or TRBD2 for D (6 bases each). The CDR3 consists of 14 residues. Germline values: CDR1 LGHNA, CDR2 YNFKEQ. Deletions cut 3 bases from V and 6 bases from J, with 15 bases between. CDR3 nucleotide sequence: TGTGCCAGCAGCCATCTTAACAGGGAGGTCGAGCAGTACTTC. This translates into CASSHLNREVEQYF.

This sequence joins TRBV10-3 and TRBJ2-7; 8 nucleotides match TRBD1. The CDR3 is made up of 14 amino acids. The germline CDR1 and CDR2 sequences are ENHRY and SYGVKD. V dropped 5 bases and J dropped 4; count of bases not matched to a gene: 7. CDR3 region: CAISPRQGKYEQYF. The CDR3 coding sequence is TGTGCCATCAGTCCCAGACAGGGGAAATACGAGCAGTACTTC.

This clone has a handful of counts. The rearrangement uses TRBV4-2 and TRBJ2-1; D is ambiguous. V gave up 4 bases and J gave up 10 bases, with 11 bases separating them. This CDR3 region has 12 residues. Per the germline V gene, CDR1 is LGHNA and CDR2 is YNFKEQ. This chain's CDR3 is CASSREKSEQFF. The CDR3 DNA reads TGTGCCAGCAGCCGAGAAAAATCCGAGCAGTTCTTC.

The gene calls are TRBV10-3 and TRBJ2-5, with a possible D match to TRBD1 (5 bases). Trimming took off 3 bases at V and 3 bases at J, with 11 bases between the two ends. CDR3 length: 14 residues. Per germline, CDR1 ENHRY and CDR2 SYGVKD. The CDR3 nucleotides read TGTGCCATCAGTGATCAGGGTAGTAAAGAGACCCAGTACTTC. Translating gives CAISDQGSKETQYF.

This chain uses TRBV5-4 with TRBJ2-3; D uncertain. Trimming took 1 base from V and 0 from J, leaving 18 bases between them. This CDR3 spans 18 amino acids. In germline, CDR1 is SGHNT, CDR2 YYREEE (reference sequence). The DNA of the CDR3 is TGTGCCAGCAGCTTGAAGTTCGACCTCTGGGGAAGCACAGATACGCAGTATTTT. It encodes CASSLKFDLWGSTDTQYF.

The chain uses TRBV18 and TRBJ1-2, with D perhaps TRBD1 (6 bases). The CDR3 extends over 14 amino acids. V lost 3 bases and J lost 4, with 12 bases in between. From germline, CDR1 is KGHSH and CDR2 LQKENI. The CDR3 loop reads CASSPRTETYGYTF. The DNA for the CDR3 is TGTGCCAGCTCACCCAGGACAGAGACCTATGGCTACACCTTC. Based on the CDR3 plus reference TRBV18 and TRBJ1-2, the full variable domain is NAGVMQNPRHLVRRRGQEARLRCSPMKGHSHVYWYRQLPEEGLKFMVYLQKENIIDESGMPKERFSAEFPKEGPSILRIQQVVRGDSAAYFCASSPRTETYGYTFGSGTRLTVV.

This clone occurred many times. The chain has TRBV7-2 and TRBJ2-1; D may be TRBD2 (5 bases). Looked up from germline, CDR1 is SGHTA and CDR2 is FQGNSA. The CDR3 spans 16 residues. The V end lost 5 bases, the J end lost 2 bases, and 16 bases lay between the germline ends. Here the CDR3 DNA reads TGTGCCAGCAGCCCCCCCCGAGCGGCTGCCTACAATGAGCAGTTCTTC. This codes for CASSPPRAAAYNEQFF.

This clone was seen a handful of times. This sample includes further DNA sequences coding for the same CDR3. The chain recombines TRBV30 with TRBJ1-2; 10 bases fit TRBD1. Trimming removed 1 base from V and 2 bases from J; junction bases left unmatched: 7. There are 16 residues in the CDR3. From germline, CDR1 is GTSNPN and CDR2 SVGIG (reference sequence). The CDR3 reads CAWSATGTGANYGYTF. As DNA, the CDR3 is TGTGCCTGGAGTGCCACAGGGACAGGGGCGAACTATGGCTACACCTTC.

This clone was observed a few times. The V and J genes are TRBV2 and TRBJ1-2; D may be TRBD1 (5 bases). Germline CDR1 is SNHLY and CDR2 is FYNNEI. The CDR3 loop spans 15 amino acids. Trimming removed 2 bases at V and 4 bases at J, with 14 bases between. CDR3 DNA: TGTGCCAGCAGTGAAAGACAGTCCCCGAGCTATGGCTACACCTTC. As protein: CASSERQSPSYGYTF.

The rearrangement links TRBV6-5 to TRBJ2-3; TRBD2 is a possible D gene (6 bases). V dropped 4 bases and J dropped 0 bases, with 11 bases sitting between them. Germline loops: CDR1 MNHEY, CDR2 SVGAGI. This CDR3 comprises 15 residues. The CDR3 coding sequence is TGTGCCAGCAGTTCGCGGGATGGCAGCACAGATACGCAGTATTTT. It is translated as CASSSRDGSTDTQYF.

This clone was seen more than once but under ten times. The chain carries TRBV2 and TRBJ2-1, with D unresolved. V was trimmed by 5 bases and J by 7 bases, leaving 15 bases between them. CDR3 size: 14 residues. Germline CDR1 is SNHLY and CDR2 is FYNNEI. CDR3 residues: CASSPRTGLNEQFF. CDR3 in DNA: TGTGCCAGCAGTCCAAGGACGGGCCTGAATGAGCAGTTCTTC.

The V call is TRBV6-5, the J call TRBJ1-2, with 8 bases that match TRBD1. The germline gives CDR1 MNHEY, CDR2 SVGAGI. The V and J ends lost 6 bases and 7 bases, in that order; junction bases with no gene match: 10. There are 14 residues in the CDR3. CDR3 sequence reads: CASSLQGADLGYTF. The DNA of the CDR3 is TGTGCCAGCAGCCTCCAGGGGGCGGATCTTGGCTACACCTTC.

Comments on this clone: Other DNA variants within this sample encode the same CDR3. The rearrangement joins TRBV7-2 to TRBJ2-7; D tentatively reads TRBD1 or TRBD2 (5 bases each). The CDR3 runs 15 residues. The germline V gene has CDR1 SGHTA and CDR2 FQGNSA. Trimming removed 0 bases at V and 0 bases at J, with 9 bases between. As DNA, the CDR3 is TGTGCCAGCAGCTTAGCACCGGGACCCTCCTACGAGCAGTACTTC. Translated: CASSLAPGPSYEQYF.

This clone was recorded many times. The gene calls are TRBV7-4 and TRBJ1-1; possible D gene TRBD1, 6 bases. Germline values: CDR1 SGHVT, CDR2 SQSDAQ. With 1 base removed from V and 7 bases from J, the gap between germline ends came to 19 bases. The CDR3 is 16 amino acids. The CDR3 DNA reads as TGTGCCAGCAGCTTAGTACAGGGTACCGGACAAAATGAAGCTTTCTTT. Translated: CASSLVQGTGQNEAFF.

The chain combines TRBV29-1 with TRBJ2-2; 14 bases line up with TRBD2. V dropped 7 bases and J dropped 3; count of bases not matched to a gene: 10. The CDR3 loop spans 17 amino acids. Germline CDR1 reads SQVTM; CDR2 reads ANQGSEA. The CDR3 DNA reads TGCAGCGCCAAGGGGACTAGCGGGAGTAGGGACACCGGGGAGCTGTTTTTT. Encoded protein: CSAKGTSGSRDTGELFF.

J is TRBJ2-7 and V is TRBV15; 7 bases line up with TRBD1. Trimming took 2 bases from V and 2 from J; bases not matched to a gene: 3. The CDR3 extends over 14 amino acids. Germline CDR1 and CDR2: LNHNV and YYDKDF (reference sequence). The CDR3 region has the DNA TGTGCCACCAGCAGAAACCAGGGGGCCTACGAGCAGTACTTC. Amino acids: CATSRNQGAYEQYF.

This rearrangement joins TRBV5-1 to TRBJ2-7, with unresolved D. The CDR3 contains 15 residues. CDR1 is SGHRS, CDR2 YFSETQ, per germline. The ends were cut back, 4 bases at V and 0 bases at J, with 14 bases in the middle. CDR3 protein: CASSPRTATSYEQYF. DNA of the CDR3: TGCGCCAGCAGCCCCCGGACCGCCACCTCCTACGAGCAGTACTTC.

This clone was found a few times. CDR3 DNA sequence: TGTGCCAGCAGCTTTTCCAGCGGGGGTGAAGAGACCCAGTACTTC. Protein: CASSFSSGGEETQYF. The rearrangement joins TRBV7-7 to TRBJ2-5, with TRBD2 matching over 8 bases. Per the germline V gene, CDR1 is SSHAT and CDR2 is FNYEAQ (reference sequence). With V trimmed by 3 bases and J by 3 bases, 6 bases remained unmatched. This CDR3 has 15 residues. The full variable domain, its missing parts supplied by reference TRBV7-7 and TRBJ2-5, is GAGVSQSPRYKVTKRGQDVTLRCDPISSHATLYWYQQALGQGPEFLTYFNYEAQPDKSGLPSDRFSAERPEGSISTLTIQRTEQRDSAMYRCASSFSSGGEETQYFGPGTRLLVL.

The rearrangement links TRBV9 to TRBJ2-3; D gene unclear. Germline V CDR1 and CDR2: SGDLS, YYNGEE. Trimming pared 2 bases from V and 4 bases from J, leaving 14 bases between. This CDR3 is built from 15 residues. This chain's CDR3 is CASSVSGDPADTQYF. The CDR3 DNA reads TGTGCCAGCAGCGTCTCGGGTGATCCCGCAGATACGCAGTATTTT.

The rearrangement uses TRBV11-2 and TRBJ2-3; 7 bases line up with TRBD1. V lost 2 bases, J lost 5 bases, and 10 bases stayed unmatched. Per the germline V gene, CDR1 is SGHAT and CDR2 is FQNNGV. The CDR3 totals 16 residues. The CDR3 spells CASSLQGGPILDTQYF. CDR3 DNA: TGTGCCAGCAGCTTACAAGGGGGCCCAATCCTAGATACGCAGTATTTT.

This chain joins TRBV29-1 and TRBJ2-4; TRBD1 aligns across 7 bases. This CDR3 has 12 residues. Germline CDR1 reads SQVTM; CDR2 reads ANQGSEA. Trimming took 7 bases from V and 5 from J; bases not matched to a gene: 5. The CDR3 loop reads CSGGTAENIQYF. The CDR3 DNA follows: TGCAGCGGGGGGACAGCAGAAAACATTCAGTACTTC. The full variable domain, with the rest looked up from reference TRBV29-1 and TRBJ2-4, is SAVISQKPSRDICQRGTSLTIQCQVDSQVTMMFWYRQQPGQSLTLIATANQGSEATYESGFVIDKFPISRPNLTFSTLTVSNMSPEDSSIYLCSGGTAENIQYFGAGTRLSVL.

Concerning this clone: The sample holds other DNA sequences that translate to the same CDR3. The chain couples TRBV4-2 to TRBJ2-7, with a weak D call TRBD1 (5 bases). There are 14 residues in the CDR3. The V end lost 0 bases, the J end lost 1 base, and 7 bases lay between the germline ends. Germline CDR1 and CDR2: LGHNA and YNFKEQ. CDR3 coding DNA: TGTGCCAGCAGCCAAGATCAGGGTTCCTACGAGCAGTACTTC. This codes for CASSQDQGSYEQYF.

CDR3 sequence: CASSPPKVNYGYTF. The CDR3, as DNA: TGTGCCAGCTCACCACCGAAAGTGAACTATGGCTACACCTTC. The chain couples TRBV18 to TRBJ1-2; D remains unclear. The V gene lost 0 bases and the J gene lost 2 bases, with 7 bases spanning the gap. The CDR3 is made up of 14 amino acids. From germline, CDR1 is KGHSH and CDR2 LQKENI.

This clone was observed a single time. A much larger clone differs by one base, so this may be a read error. The chain couples TRBV5-1 to TRBJ1-4, with D perhaps matching TRBD1 (5 bases). There are 15 residues in the CDR3. Germline V gene sequence: CDR1 SGHRS, CDR2 YFSETQ. Trimming shortened V by 0 bases and J by 1 base, and 7 bases separated the two germline ends. The CDR3 nucleotides read TGCGCCAGCAGCTTGGGACAGAGAACTAATGAAAAACTGTTTTTT. This gives the protein CASSLGQRTNEKLFF.

The chain has TRBV11-1 and TRBJ2-1, with 11 nucleotides matching TRBD2. The CDR3 extends over 18 amino acids. Germline values: CDR1 SGHAT, CDR2 FQDESV (reference sequence). V was pared by 5 bases and J by 0 bases, with 9 bases of the junction left unmatched. The CDR3 DNA reads as TGTGCCAGCAGCCCAGGACTAGCGGGCTGGAGCTCCTACAATGAGCAGTTCTTC. Translated, it gives CASSPGLAGWSSYNEQFF.

As regards this clone: Additional DNA sequences in this sample encode the identical CDR3. The rearrangement links TRBV28 to TRBJ2-6; D possibly corresponds to TRBD1 (6 bases). CDR3 size: 15 residues. Germline V gene lookup returns CDR1 MDHEN and CDR2 SYDVKM. V lost 6 bases and J 0 bases, leaving 9 bases between the germline ends. The CDR3, as DNA: TGTGCCAGCAGCCTGACAGGCTCTGGGGCCAACGTCCTGACTTTC. Protein: CASSLTGSGANVLTF.